The 3 T cell receptor beta chains reported below all come from one sample, sequenced in a study of blood T cell repertoires in COVID-19. Using immunoSEQ multiplex PCR, the repertoire was profiled, and TCRdb retains in-frame clones only, with some absent. In the table there are fewer than 55,000 clones, 70% to 90% of which are singletons. Sequenced input: peripheral blood. Receptors were obtained from a man aged 45-60 years with active COVID-19.

The J gene is TRBJ1-1, the V gene TRBV6-5; TRBD1 matches at 7 bases. CDR1 is MNHEY and CDR2 is SVGAGI in the germline V gene. With V trimmed by 0 bases and J by 11 bases, 15 bases remained unmatched. This CDR3 region has 16 residues. CDR3 sequence reads: CASSYSKGNRGRSAFF. CDR3 in DNA: TGTGCCAGCAGTTACTCTAAAGGGAACAGGGGAAGATCGGCTTTCTTT.

The chain carries TRBV4-1 and TRBJ2-1, with 8 bases identical to TRBD1. V dropped 3 bases and J dropped 12; count of bases not matched to a gene: 13. Germline CDR1 is MGHRA and CDR2 is YSYEKL. The length of the CDR3 is 15 residues. CDR3 in amino acids: CASSHAPQGAPGQFF. In DNA form, the CDR3 reads TGCGCCAGCAGCCATGCTCCTCAGGGGGCCCCTGGGCAGTTCTTC.

The gene calls are TRBV5-5 and TRBJ2-1; 10 bases line up with TRBD2. The ends lost 4 bases at V and 2 bases at J; junction bases unmatched: 9. Germline CDR1 and CDR2: SGHKS and YYEKEE (reference sequence). This CDR3 is built from 17 residues. The DNA for the CDR3 is TGTGCCAGCAGCCGGGGGAGCGGGAGGGGAGCCTACAATGAGCAGTTCTTC. Protein sequence: CASSRGSGRGAYNEQFF.